This T cell receptor (beta chain) is from a study of cytomegalovirus exposure and HLA in healthy donors (TCRdb year 2017). Looking at the study overall: An earlier analysis of more than 550 of the donors reported approximately 300 Gb of sequence data and 90 million to 120 million unique TCR beta sequences obtained from roughly 180 million T cells. Roughly 300 gigabases of sequencing data and approximately 92 million unique TCR sequences made up an early release that covered several hundred HLA-typed donors. Of the roughly 390 genotyped donors, 75% to 85% were placed in the genetic ancestry cluster associated with self-reported Caucasian donors. The study aimed to test whether signatures of past pathogen exposure could be identified by cataloging public T cell receptors. The T cell repertoires of around 730 subjects were profiled by immunosequencing and related to cytomegalovirus serostatus. Besides the first cohort of 550 to 750 subjects, a separate validation cohort made up of roughly 120 different subjects was used. High-throughput TCR immunosequencing, statistical association of individual TCRs with disease status, and machine learning were combined to predict cytomegalovirus infection status. To study patterns of TCR occurrence, a later analysis re-analyzed previously published TCR beta repertoires from several hundred donors and added high-resolution HLA genotyping. Rather than drawing on any new phenotypic data, the later analysis identified candidate immune exposures from TCR beta sequences and the way those sequences occurred across donors. An earlier analysis of more than 450 of the donors used high-throughput TCR beta sequencing to judge whether each TCR beta V gene segment behaved as functional or pseudogenic. Donor age, sex, ethnicity and CMV serostatus were compiled together with the repertoire data. A later genetic analysis took genome-wide SNP genotypes for 398 of the 666 donors and used that subset as a discovery cohort. Every repertoire in the discovery cohort had been generated on one and the same sequencing platform. HLA typing included class I and class II loci at four-digit resolution. Typing coverage differed by locus: A, B, C, DRB1 and DQB1 were typed in roughly 620-630 donors, DQA1 in 500 to 550, DPA1 in 606, and DPB1 in 472. Because of strong linkage in the cohort, roughly five DR-DQ haplotypes were treated as single units for association and clustering. Among some 410 genotyped donors of the cohort, an average of around 240,000 unique TCR beta nucleotide sequences was sequenced per donor, of which 15% to 20% were non-productive.

The research as a whole found: Several of the top co-occurrence clusters appeared to be linked to parvovirus B19, influenza, CMV and Epstein-Barr virus, according to a later analysis. The study gave a list of some 150 TCR beta chains associated with cytomegalovirus. Broadly in line with IMGT annotations, most TCR beta V segments showed up in productive rearrangements about 87% or about 30% of the time in an earlier analysis of 450 to 600 of the donors. Roughly uniform sequencing depth across donors was assumed in presence/absence analyses, although this assumption may not hold. In a later analysis, HLA-associated TCR beta chains were found to be more clonally expanded and to have lower generation probabilities than equally common non-associated chains. This cohort had only TCR beta chains sequenced, and the lack of alpha or paired-chain data limited which features could be detected. When HLA alleles, especially DR and DQ, strongly co-occurred, TCR associations were difficult to assign to individual alleles. A further reported finding was that TCR beta sequences accurately predicted the HLA-A and HLA-B alleles for most subjects in the first cohort. A later analysis found that TCR association rates varied across HLA loci, with DRB1 alleles showing the most associated TCRs and HLA-C alleles the fewest. Because the 87-base-pair reads could not distinguish some IMGT-functional V segments, including TRBV6-2 and TRBV6-3, those segments were excluded. A later genetic analysis reported fewer N-insertions in productive TCRs among donors in an Asian-associated ancestry cluster than the roughly 700-donor mean. The authors suggested that the approach could potentially be extended to other disease states and immunological phenotypes. Linkage disequilibrium might explain the correlated functional status among segregating V segments, but an unknown experimental factor could not be excluded. An association between a missense DCLRE1C variant and V-gene and J-gene trimming of TCR beta chains was found in a later genetic analysis and replicated in an independent cohort. In a later analysis, most CMV-associated TCR beta chains were found to appear HLA-restricted, with HLA associations seemingly driven largely by CMV exposure. Three of the identified cytomegalovirus-associated TCR beta chains were confirmed in vitro to be specific for cytomegalovirus antigens. Some 15 rarely observed V segments, including chromosome 9 orphons, were excluded from the earlier analysis of about 500 of the donors because counts were too low. HLA typing was unavailable for some donors at each locus, so association tests used only the typed subset. Specific HLA alleles were associated with over 15,000 TCR beta sequences at a false discovery rate of 0.05 in a later analysis. A cluster of highly shared sequence variants was judged likely to represent a technical artifact of the sequencing pipeline. While some public TCRs were present in many individuals, most TCR sequences turned up only very rarely across donors. The classifier was reported to diagnose cytomegalovirus status with high specificity and sensitivity in both the original cohort and the validation cohort. For the cohort, immune exposure information was limited to CMV serostatus.

In total, roughly 710 healthy bone marrow donors made up the cohort. All cohort members were sampled while nominally healthy, although unrecorded immune exposures were likely present. The donor tested CMV seropositive and was one of the 289 seropositive cohort members. A peripheral blood sample was provided by each donor, and peripheral blood mononuclear cells were used for TCR beta sequencing. Genomic DNA was extracted from the blood cell samples with the Qiagen DNeasy Blood Extraction Kit. Library preparation employed the immunoSEQ multiplex PCR assay. A mixture of 60 forward primers for TCR Vbeta segments and 13 reverse primers for TCR Jbeta segments was used in the multiplex PCR. A multiplex PCR assay on genomic DNA amplified the CDR3 region of rearranged TCR beta genes. On the Illumina HiSeq System, the amplified TCR beta libraries were sequenced as 87-base-pair reads. On the authors' methods: A later analysis tallied roughly 78 million unique TCR beta chains across the 666 repertoires, and some 10 million of those chains were shared by two or more donors. A nearest-neighbor algorithm error-corrected the raw reads and collapsed the reads into unique sequences, merging closely related sequences to remove PCR and sequencing errors. CDR3 sequences were aligned to IMGT reference sequences to assign V, D and J gene segments. Each retained sequence needed at least a six-nucleotide match to both a V gene segment and a J gene segment. A rearrangement counted as productive if the CDR3 had no stop codons and remained in frame with V and J, and every other rearrangement counted as non-productive. Following IMGT convention, CDR3 was defined as the stretch from the second conserved V-encoded cysteine up to the conserved J-encoded phenylalanine. In an earlier analysis of 587 of the donors, sequences lacking an unambiguous match to a single V gene segment were excluded. An earlier analysis of fewer than 750 of the donors classified V segments as functional when productive rearrangements were above 56.7% and as segregating when the standard deviation between donors was above 5%. A statistical classification framework was built to diagnose cytomegalovirus status from the catalog of TCR beta chain sequences. V and J gene assignment, in a later analysis, came from comparing TCR nucleotide sequences with IMGT/GENE-DB human TR gene sequences. The TCRdist pipeline was used in a later analysis to assign CDR3 sequences and most-parsimonious VDJ recombination scenarios. In a later analysis, each TCR beta chain was defined by its CDR3 amino acid sequence together with its V-gene family, and reads without a unique V-gene family were excluded. As a way to deal with suspected cross-contamination and a sequencing artifact, a later analysis dropped hundreds of nucleotide sequences that were highly shared and had low generation probability. For each public chain, a later analysis derived a clonal expansion index from normalized ranks of inferred template counts within each repertoire. In a later analysis, generation probabilities were computed using a VDJ recombination model fitted to out-of-frame rearrangements, and the results were checked against IGoR. In a later analysis, TCR-TCR, TCR-HLA and TCR-CMV co-occurrence was scored with hypergeometric tests, and a repertoire-size bias correction was applied to TCR pairs. False discovery rates were estimated in a later analysis by permuting HLA or CMV assignments 20 times. In a later analysis, co-occurring TCRs were grouped using DBSCAN, and TCRdist sequence similarity was added for clustering within HLA-allele-positive subsets. Repertoires with fewer than 30,000 or more than 120,000 public chains were left out of co-occurrence clustering, as were about 5 repertoires with anomalous nucleotide sharing. In TCRdb, the immuneACCESS table is reduced to in-frame sequences with V and J assigned. These tables do not hold every clone; where another copy was compared, an unresolved V gene accounts for under half, and the others remain unexplained. The D gene and trimming were derived from the DNA, and the V and J assignments and clone size from that table. For this sample there are about 170,000 clones; around 80% appear just once. In total, the top ten clones hold roughly 4.7% of the sample.

As regards this clone: What this receptor recognizes is not known. Per-base quality was not reported, and no clone a single base away is much larger than it.

Trimming takes 5 bases from V and 3 bases from J, and the germline ends sit 10 bases apart. There are 13 amino acids in the CDR3, from cysteine to phenylalanine inclusive. CDR3 DNA is the only sequence kept; it has 39 bases, read in frame from the first base. CDR1 MNHEY and CDR2 SVGAGI were looked up in the germline V gene. The clonotype originates from a woman aged 45 to 65 in good health and CMV-seropositive. Sequencing used PBMCs. Rearrangement joined TRBV6-5 to TRBJ1-1; TRBD1 is a possible D gene, resting on 6 matching bases. The CDR3 corresponds to CASSENRDTEAFF. The nucleotide sequence is TGTGCCAGCAGTGAGAACAGGGACACTGAAGCTTTCTTT.